This T cell receptor (beta chain) was captured in a study of blood T cell repertoires in COVID-19. For the study at large: Samples taken during acute and convalescent COVID-19 were collected in the United States, Italy and Spain. Nucleic acid was either cDNA or gDNA, and it came from T cells, B-cell-depleted T cells, or PBMCs.

Per the study methods: Reference gene primer amplification gave nucleated cell count estimates. Assay: immunoSEQ multiplex PCR; the TCRdb copy retains only in-frame clones and omits some. The V and J calls and clone size come from that table; D and trimming were worked out from the DNA. The top ten hold roughly an eighth of the sample, which has 81,000 or so clones, about 91% seen once. The CDR3 extends over 13 amino acids. V trimming: 5 bases; J trimming: 8 bases; junction bases outside the gene matches: 7. Germline CDR1 and CDR2: ENHRY and SYGVKD. Sample: peripheral blood. The rearrangement uses TRBV10-3 and TRBJ1-1, with TRBD1 identical over 8 bases. The TCR sequence derives from a man between 65 and 85 years old with active or convalescent COVID-19. This chain's CDR3 is CAISKGQVGEAFF. CDR3 in DNA: TGTGCCATCAGTAAGGGACAGGTGGGGGAAGCTTTCTTT.